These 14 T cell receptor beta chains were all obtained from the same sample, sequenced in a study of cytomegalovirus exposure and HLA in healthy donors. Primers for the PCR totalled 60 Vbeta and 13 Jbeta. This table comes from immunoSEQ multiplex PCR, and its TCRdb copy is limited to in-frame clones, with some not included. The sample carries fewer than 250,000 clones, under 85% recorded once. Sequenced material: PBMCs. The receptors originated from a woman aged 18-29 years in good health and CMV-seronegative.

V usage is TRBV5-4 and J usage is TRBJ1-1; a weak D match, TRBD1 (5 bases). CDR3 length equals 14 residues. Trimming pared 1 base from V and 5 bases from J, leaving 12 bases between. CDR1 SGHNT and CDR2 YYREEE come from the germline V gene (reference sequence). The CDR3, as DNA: TGTGCCAGCAGCTTGTTGGATGGGGGGACTGAAGCTTTCTTT. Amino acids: CASSLLDGGTEAFF.

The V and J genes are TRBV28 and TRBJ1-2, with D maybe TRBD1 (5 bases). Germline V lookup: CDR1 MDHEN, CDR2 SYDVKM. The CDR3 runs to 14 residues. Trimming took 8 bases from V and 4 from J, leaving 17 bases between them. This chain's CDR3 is CASHVPGLGYGYTF. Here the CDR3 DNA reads TGTGCCAGCCACGTCCCAGGGCTGGGCTATGGCTACACCTTC.

CDR3 DNA: TGTGCCAGCAGCCTCGAGGAGAACACTGAAGCTTTCTTT. Residues: CASSLEENTEAFF. The V call is TRBV6-6, the J call TRBJ1-1, with D unresolved. There are 13 residues in the CDR3. V lost 6 bases and J lost 1, with 9 bases in between. In germline, CDR1 is MNHNY, CDR2 SVGAGI (reference sequence).

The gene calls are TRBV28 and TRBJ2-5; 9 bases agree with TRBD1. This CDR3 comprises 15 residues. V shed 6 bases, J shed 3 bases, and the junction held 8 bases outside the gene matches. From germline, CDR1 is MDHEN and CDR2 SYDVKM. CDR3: CASSEQGAQEETQYF. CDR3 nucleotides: TGTGCCAGCAGCGAACAGGGGGCGCAGGAAGAGACCCAGTACTTC.

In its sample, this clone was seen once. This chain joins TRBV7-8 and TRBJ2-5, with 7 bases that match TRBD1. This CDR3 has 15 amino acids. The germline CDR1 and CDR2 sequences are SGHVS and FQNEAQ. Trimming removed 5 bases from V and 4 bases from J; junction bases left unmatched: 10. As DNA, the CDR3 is TGTGCCAGCAGCGCCGACAGGGACGGGGCAGAGACCCAGTACTTC. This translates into CASSADRDGAETQYF.

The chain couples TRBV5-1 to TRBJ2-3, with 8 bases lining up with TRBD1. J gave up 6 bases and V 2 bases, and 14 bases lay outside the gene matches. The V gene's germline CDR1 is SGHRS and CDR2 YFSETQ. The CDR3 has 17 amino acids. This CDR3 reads CASSFYRTGSVFDTQYF. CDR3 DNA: TGCGCCAGCAGCTTCTACAGGACAGGGTCAGTATTCGATACGCAGTATTTT. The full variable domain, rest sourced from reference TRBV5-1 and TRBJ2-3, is KAGVTQTPRYLIKTRGQQVTLSCSPISGHRSVSWYQQTPGQGLQFLFEYFSETQRNKGNFPGRFSGRQFSNSRSEMNVSTLELGDSALYLCASSFYRTGSVFDTQYFGPGTRLTVL.

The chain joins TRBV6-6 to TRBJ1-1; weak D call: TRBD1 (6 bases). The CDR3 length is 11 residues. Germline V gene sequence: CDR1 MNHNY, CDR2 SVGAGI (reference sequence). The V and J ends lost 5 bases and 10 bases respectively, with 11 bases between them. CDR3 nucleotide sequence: TGTGCCAGCAGTGCAAGGGGGTCAGCTTTCTTT. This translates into CASSARGSAFF.

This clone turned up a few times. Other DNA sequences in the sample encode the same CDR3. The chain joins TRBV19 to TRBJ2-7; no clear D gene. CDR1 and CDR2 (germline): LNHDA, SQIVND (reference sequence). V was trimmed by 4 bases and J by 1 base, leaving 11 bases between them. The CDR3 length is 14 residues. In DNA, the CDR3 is TGTGCCAGTAGTAATGGGCAGTCGTCCTACGAGCAGTACTTC. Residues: CASSNGQSSYEQYF.

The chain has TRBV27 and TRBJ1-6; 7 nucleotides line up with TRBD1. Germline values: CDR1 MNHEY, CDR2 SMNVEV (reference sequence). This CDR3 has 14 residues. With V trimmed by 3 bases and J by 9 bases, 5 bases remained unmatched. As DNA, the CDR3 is TGTGCCAGCAGTTTGACAGGGCTTGGTTCACCCCTCCACTTT. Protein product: CASSLTGLGSPLHF.

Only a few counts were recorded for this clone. The CDR3 DNA reads TGTGCCAGCAGTCCCCGGACAGGGGCGACCTACGAGCAGTACTTC. Residues: CASSPRTGATYEQYF. This chain joins TRBV28 and TRBJ2-7; TRBD1 aligns across 9 bases. The CDR3 has 15 residues. CDR1 is MDHEN, CDR2 SYDVKM, per germline. V shed 5 bases and J 2 bases; nucleotides not matched to a gene: 7.

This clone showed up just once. For the CDR3, the DNA is TGTGCCAGCAGCTTAGCCTCGGGTAGGGGGCTTCAGCCCCAGCATTTT. This gives the protein CASSLASGRGLQPQHF. This chain uses TRBV7-9 with TRBJ1-5; TRBD1 matches 7 bases. The CDR3 sequence is 16 residues long. V dropped 0 bases and J dropped 6; count of bases not matched to a gene: 8. CDR1 is SEHNR, CDR2 FQNEAQ, per germline (reference sequence).

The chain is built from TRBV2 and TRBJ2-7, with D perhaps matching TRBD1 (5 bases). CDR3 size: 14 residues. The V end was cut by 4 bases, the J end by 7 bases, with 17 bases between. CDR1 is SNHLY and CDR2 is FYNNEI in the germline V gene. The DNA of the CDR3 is TGTGCCAGCAGTGCTTCAGGACCCAGGGTGGAGCAGTACTTC. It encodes CASSASGPRVEQYF. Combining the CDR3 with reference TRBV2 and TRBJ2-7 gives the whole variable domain EPEVTQTPSHQVTQMGQEVILRCVPISNHLYFYWYRQILGQKVEFLVSFYNNEISEKSEIFDDQFSVERPDGSNFTLKIRSTKLEDSAMYFCASSASGPRVEQYFGPGTRLTVT.

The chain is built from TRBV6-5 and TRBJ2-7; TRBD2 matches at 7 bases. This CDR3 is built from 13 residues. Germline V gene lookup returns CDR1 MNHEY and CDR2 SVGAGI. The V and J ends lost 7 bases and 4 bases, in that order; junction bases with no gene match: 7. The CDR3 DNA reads TGTGCCAGCACTTCGGCGGGAGTGTACGAGCAGTACTTC. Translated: CASTSAGVYEQYF.

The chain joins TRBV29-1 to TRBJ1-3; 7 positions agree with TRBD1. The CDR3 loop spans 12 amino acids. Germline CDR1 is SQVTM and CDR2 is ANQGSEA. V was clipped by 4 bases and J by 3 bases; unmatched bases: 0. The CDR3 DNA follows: TGCAGCGTTGGACAGGGTGGAAACACCATATATTTT. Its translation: CSVGQGGNTIYF.